This TCR beta chain derives from a study of OX40 agonist ivuxolimab in advanced cancers. As for the study in general: Averaging 60 years in age, with a range of roughly 20 to 79, the cohort was around 83% male.

The CDR3 spans 16 residues. The V gene's germline CDR1 is MDHEN and CDR2 SYDVKM. The V segment lost 7 bases and the J segment 3 bases; nucleotides outside the gene matches: 9. Assay used: immunoSEQ multiplex PCR; TCRdb lists only in-frame clones, some missing. The table lists around 70,000 clones, roughly four fifths of them singletons, with 5% in the top ten. This clone was seen once. The sequenced sample was CD4+ or CD8+ T cells sorted from blood, obtained in a trial of the OX40 agonist ivuxolimab. This chain links TRBV28 with TRBJ2-7; 13 nucleotides agree with TRBD2. The clonotype comes from an adult with an advanced solid tumor such as melanoma, head and neck, liver or kidney cancer. The CDR3 spells CASMGLAGNQYYEQYF. The CDR3 DNA is TGTGCCAGCATGGGACTAGCGGGAAATCAGTACTACGAGCAGTACTTC.